The sequence of this T cell receptor beta chain was determined in a study of T cell responses to AZD1222 COVID-19 vaccine. The assay was immunoSEQ multiplex PCR, and TCRdb's table has in-frame clones only and misses some. The data show 100,000 or so clones, about nine tenths seen once. The CDR3 has 10 amino acids. V gave up 8 bases and J gave up 5 bases, with 6 bases separating them. Germline CDR1 reads MNHEY; CDR2 reads SVGAGI. Sequenced here: peripheral blood, sampled on day 0 of AZD1222 vaccination. This sequence joins TRBV6-5 and TRBJ1-1; D remains ambiguous. The source of this sequence is an adult in good health. The CDR3 DNA reads TGTGCCAGCGTGGGGACTGAAGCTTTCTTT. As protein: CASVGTEAFF.